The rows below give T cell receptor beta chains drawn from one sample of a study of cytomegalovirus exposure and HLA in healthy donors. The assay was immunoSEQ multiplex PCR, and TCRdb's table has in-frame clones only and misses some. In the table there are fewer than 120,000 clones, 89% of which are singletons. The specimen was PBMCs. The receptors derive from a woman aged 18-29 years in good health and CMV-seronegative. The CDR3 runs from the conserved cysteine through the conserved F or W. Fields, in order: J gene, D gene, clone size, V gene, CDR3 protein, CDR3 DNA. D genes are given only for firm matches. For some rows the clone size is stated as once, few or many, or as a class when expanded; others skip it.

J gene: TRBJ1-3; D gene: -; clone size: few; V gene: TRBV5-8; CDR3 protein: CASSPRASSGGNTIYF; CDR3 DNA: TGTGCCAGCAGCCCCCGGGCCTCCTCGGGAGGAAACACCATATATTTT
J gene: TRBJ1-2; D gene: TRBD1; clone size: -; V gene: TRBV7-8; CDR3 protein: CASSLAGTGAYGYTF; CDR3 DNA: TGTGCCAGCAGCTTAGCTGGGACAGGCGCCTATGGCTACACCTTC
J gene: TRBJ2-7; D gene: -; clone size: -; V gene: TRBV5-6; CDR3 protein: CASSFLQGAYEQYF; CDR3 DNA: TGTGCCAGCAGCTTCTTACAAGGAGCCTACGAGCAGTACTTC
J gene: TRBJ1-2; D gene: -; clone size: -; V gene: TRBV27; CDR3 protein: CASSGQGRDYGYTF; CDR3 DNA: TGTGCCAGCAGTGGGCAGGGGCGCGACTATGGCTACACCTTC
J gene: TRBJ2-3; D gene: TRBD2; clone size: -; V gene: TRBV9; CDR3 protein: CASSVGDSGGPDTQYF; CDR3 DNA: TGTGCCAGCAGCGTAGGTGATAGCGGGGGACCAGATACGCAGTATTTT
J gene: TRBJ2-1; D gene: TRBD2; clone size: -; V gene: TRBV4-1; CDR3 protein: CASSQEGTSGRALRDEQFF; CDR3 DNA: TGCGCCAGCAGCCAAGAAGGGACTAGCGGGAGGGCGCTTAGAGATGAGCAGTTCTTC
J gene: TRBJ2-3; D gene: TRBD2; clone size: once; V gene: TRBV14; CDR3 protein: CASSRGLAGGSSRTDTQYF; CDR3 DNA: TGTGCCAGCAGCCGAGGACTAGCGGGAGGTTCCTCCCGCACAGATACGCAGTATTTT
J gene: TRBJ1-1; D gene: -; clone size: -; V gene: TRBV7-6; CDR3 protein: CASTQGQGNTEAFF; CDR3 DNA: TGTGCCAGCACCCAGGGGCAGGGAAACACTGAAGCTTTCTTT
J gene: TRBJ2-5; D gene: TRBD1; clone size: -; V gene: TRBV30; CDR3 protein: CAWKGQWGETQYF; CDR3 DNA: TGTGCCTGGAAGGGACAGTGGGGGGAGACCCAGTACTTC
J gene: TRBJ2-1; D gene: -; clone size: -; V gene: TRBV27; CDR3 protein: CASSPLRQSDYINEQFF; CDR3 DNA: TGTGCCAGCAGCCCATTGCGACAGTCGGACTATATTAATGAGCAGTTCTTC
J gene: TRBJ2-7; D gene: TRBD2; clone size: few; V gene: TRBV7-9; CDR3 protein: CASSLAGTRGDEQYF; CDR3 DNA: TGTGCCAGCAGCTTAGCGGGGACTAGGGGCGACGAGCAGTACTTC
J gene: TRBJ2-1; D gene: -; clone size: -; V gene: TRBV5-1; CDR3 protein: CASSIRGLGNEQFF; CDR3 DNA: TGCGCCAGCAGTATTAGGGGCCTAGGTAATGAGCAGTTCTTC
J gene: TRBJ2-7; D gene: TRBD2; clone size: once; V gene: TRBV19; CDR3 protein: CASTSAGTSYEQYF; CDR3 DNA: TGTGCCAGTACCTCAGCGGGGACCTCCTACGAGCAGTACTTC
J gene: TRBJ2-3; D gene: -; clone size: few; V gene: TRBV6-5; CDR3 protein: CASTQKGEYTDTQYF; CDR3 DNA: TGTGCCAGCACACAAAAAGGAGAATACACAGATACGCAGTATTTT
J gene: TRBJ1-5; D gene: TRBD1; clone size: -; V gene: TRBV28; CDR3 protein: CASSLRQGFYSNQPQHF; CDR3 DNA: TGTGCCAGCAGTTTGCGACAGGGATTCTATAGCAATCAGCCCCAGCATTTT
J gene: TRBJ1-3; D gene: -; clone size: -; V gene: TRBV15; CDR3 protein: CATSSRGYTIYF; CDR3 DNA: TGTGCCACCAGTTCTAGAGGGTACACCATATATTTT
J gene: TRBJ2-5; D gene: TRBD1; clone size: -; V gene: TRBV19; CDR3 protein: CASSAYRGPSETQYF; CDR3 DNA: TGTGCCAGTAGTGCGTACAGGGGCCCCTCGGAGACCCAGTACTTC
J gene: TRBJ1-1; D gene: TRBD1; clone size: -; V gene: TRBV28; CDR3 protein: CASSSPQGDGAEAFF; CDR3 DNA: TGTGCCAGCAGTTCCCCACAGGGGGATGGGGCTGAAGCTTTCTTT
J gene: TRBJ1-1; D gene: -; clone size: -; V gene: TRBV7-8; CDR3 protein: CASRPRANTEAFF; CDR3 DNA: TGTGCCAGCAGACCTAGAGCTAACACTGAAGCTTTCTTT
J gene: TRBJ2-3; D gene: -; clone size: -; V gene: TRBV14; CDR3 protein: CASSGLAADTQYF; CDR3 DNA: TGTGCCAGCAGCGGATTAGCAGCAGATACGCAGTATTTT
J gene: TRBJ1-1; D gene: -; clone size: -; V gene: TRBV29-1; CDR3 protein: CSDGGMNTEAFF; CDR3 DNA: TGCAGCGATGGAGGCATGAACACTGAAGCTTTCTTT
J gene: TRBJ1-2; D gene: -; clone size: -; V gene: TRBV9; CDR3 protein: CASSPSGGDNYGYTF; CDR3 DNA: TGTGCCAGCAGCCCATCGGGAGGGGATAACTATGGCTACACCTTC
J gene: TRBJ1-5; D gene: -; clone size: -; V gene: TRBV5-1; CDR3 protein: CASSFRGGKGQPQHF; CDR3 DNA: TGCGCCAGCAGCTTCCGGGGGGGCAAGGGGCAGCCCCAGCATTTT
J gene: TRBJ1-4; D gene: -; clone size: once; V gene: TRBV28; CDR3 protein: CASSPPPGGGGEKLFF; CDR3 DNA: TGTGCCAGCAGTCCCCCCCCGGGAGGTGGCGGTGAAAAACTGTTTTTT
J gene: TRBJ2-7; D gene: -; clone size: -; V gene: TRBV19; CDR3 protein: CASSISGAGRSEQYF; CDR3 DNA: TGTGCCAGTAGTATCTCCGGGGCAGGGAGGTCCGAGCAGTACTTC
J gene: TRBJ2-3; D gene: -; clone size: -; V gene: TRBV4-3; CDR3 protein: CASSQEFVQGTTDTQYF; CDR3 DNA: TGCGCCAGCAGCCAAGAATTCGTGCAGGGAACCACAGATACGCAGTATTTT
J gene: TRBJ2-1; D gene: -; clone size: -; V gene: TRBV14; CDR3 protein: CASSQDVGGEQFF; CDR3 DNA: TGTGCCAGCAGCCAAGATGTCGGCGGTGAGCAGTTCTTC
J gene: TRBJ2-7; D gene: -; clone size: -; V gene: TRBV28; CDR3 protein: CASISRDEQYF; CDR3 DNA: TGTGCCAGCATCTCCCGGGACGAGCAGTACTTC
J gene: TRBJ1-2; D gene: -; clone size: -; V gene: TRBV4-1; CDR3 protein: CASSQDRVYGYTF; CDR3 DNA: TGCGCCAGCAGCCAAGACAGGGTCTATGGCTACACCTTC
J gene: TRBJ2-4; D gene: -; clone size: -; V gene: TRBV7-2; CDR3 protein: CASSLYGNIQYF; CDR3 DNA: TGTGCCAGCAGCTTATACGGGAACATTCAGTACTTC
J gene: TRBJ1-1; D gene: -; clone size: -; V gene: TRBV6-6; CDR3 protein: CASTGYTEAFF; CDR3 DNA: TGTGCCAGCACAGGGTACACTGAAGCTTTCTTT
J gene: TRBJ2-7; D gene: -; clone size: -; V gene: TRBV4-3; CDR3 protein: CASSQDMATYEQYF; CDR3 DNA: TGCGCCAGCAGCCAAGATATGGCAACCTACGAGCAGTACTTC
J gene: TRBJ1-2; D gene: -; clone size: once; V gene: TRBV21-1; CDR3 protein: CASRTANYGYTF; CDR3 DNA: TGTGCCAGCAGGACAGCTAACTATGGCTACACCTTC
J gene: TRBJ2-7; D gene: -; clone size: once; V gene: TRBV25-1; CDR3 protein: CASRVSGSYEQYF; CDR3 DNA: TGTGCCAGCAGGGTTAGCGGCTCCTACGAGCAGTACTTC
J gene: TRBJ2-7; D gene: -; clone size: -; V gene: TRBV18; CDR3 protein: CASSLTLSYEQYF; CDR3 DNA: TGTGCCAGCTCACTGACACTGTCCTACGAGCAGTACTTC
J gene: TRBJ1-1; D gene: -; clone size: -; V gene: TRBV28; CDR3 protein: CASSLITGTEAFF; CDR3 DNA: TGTGCCAGCAGTTTAATTACGGGGACTGAAGCTTTCTTT
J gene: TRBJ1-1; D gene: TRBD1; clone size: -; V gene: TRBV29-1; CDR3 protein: CSVEEGDRNTEAFF; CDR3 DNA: TGCAGCGTTGAGGAAGGGGACAGGAACACTGAAGCTTTCTTT
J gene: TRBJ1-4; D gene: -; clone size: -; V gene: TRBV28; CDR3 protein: CASSFSHLPREKLFF; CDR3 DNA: TGTGCCAGCAGTTTCTCCCACCTACCCCGTGAAAAACTGTTTTTT
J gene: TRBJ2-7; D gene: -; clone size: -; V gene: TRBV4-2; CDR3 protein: CASSQDLGRGKSYEQYF; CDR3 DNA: TGTGCCAGCAGCCAAGATCTTGGTCGGGGGAAATCCTACGAGCAGTACTTC
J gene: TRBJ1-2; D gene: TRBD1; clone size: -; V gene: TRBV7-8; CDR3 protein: CASGQGKNYGYTF; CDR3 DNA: TGTGCCAGCGGACAGGGGAAGAACTATGGCTACACCTTC
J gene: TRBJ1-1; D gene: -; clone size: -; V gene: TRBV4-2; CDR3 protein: CASSQVIGLVNTEAFF; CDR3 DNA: TGTGCCAGCAGCCAAGTGATTGGACTGGTGAACACTGAAGCTTTCTTT
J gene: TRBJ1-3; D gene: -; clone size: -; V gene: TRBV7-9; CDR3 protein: CASSFLQSSGNTIYF; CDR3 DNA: TGTGCCAGCAGCTTTTTACAGAGCTCTGGAAACACCATATATTTT
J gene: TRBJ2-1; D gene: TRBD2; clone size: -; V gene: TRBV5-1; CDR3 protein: CASSVGRASNEQFF; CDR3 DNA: TGCGCCAGCAGCGTCGGGAGGGCCTCTAATGAGCAGTTCTTC
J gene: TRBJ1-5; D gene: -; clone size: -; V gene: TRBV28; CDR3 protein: CASSSSGAQHF; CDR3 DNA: TGTGCCAGCAGTTCCAGTGGAGCCCAGCATTTT
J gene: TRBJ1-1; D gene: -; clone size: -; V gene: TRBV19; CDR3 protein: CASRGHGSDTEAFF; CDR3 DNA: TGTGCCAGTAGGGGACATGGGTCGGACACTGAAGCTTTCTTT
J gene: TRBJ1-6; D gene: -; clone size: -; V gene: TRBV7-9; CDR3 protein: CASSPRALGTPLHF; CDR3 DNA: TGTGCCAGCAGCCCGCGGGCCCTCGGTACACCCCTCCACTTT
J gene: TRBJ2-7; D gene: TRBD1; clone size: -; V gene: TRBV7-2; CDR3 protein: CASSSSGQGYEQYF; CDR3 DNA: TGTGCCAGCAGCTCGTCGGGACAGGGCTACGAGCAGTACTTC
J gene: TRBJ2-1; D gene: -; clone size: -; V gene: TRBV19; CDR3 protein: CASRVPLQGNEQFF; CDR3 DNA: TGTGCCAGTAGGGTCCCCCTTCAGGGAAATGAGCAGTTCTTC
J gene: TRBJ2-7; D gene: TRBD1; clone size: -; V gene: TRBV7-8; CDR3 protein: CASSLRGQGGPEQYF; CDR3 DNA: TGTGCCAGCAGCTTACGGGGACAGGGGGGTCCCGAGCAGTACTTC
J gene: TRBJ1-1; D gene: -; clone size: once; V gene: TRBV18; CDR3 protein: CASSPSFVRNTEAFF; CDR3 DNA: TGTGCCAGCTCACCAAGTTTCGTCAGAAACACTGAAGCTTTCTTT
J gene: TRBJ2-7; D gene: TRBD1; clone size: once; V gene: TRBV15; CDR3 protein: CATSLPGQGVYEQYF; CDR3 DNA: TGTGCCACCAGCCTACCGGGACAGGGAGTGTACGAGCAGTACTTC
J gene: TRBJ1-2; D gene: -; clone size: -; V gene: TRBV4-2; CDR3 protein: CASSQLFAGGGNYGYTF; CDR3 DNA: TGTGCCAGCAGCCAACTGTTCGCTGGGGGCGGGAACTATGGCTACACCTTC
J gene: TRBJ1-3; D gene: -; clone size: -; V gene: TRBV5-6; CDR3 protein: CASTLDNSGNTIYF; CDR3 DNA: TGTGCCAGCACCCTGGACAACTCTGGAAACACCATATATTTT
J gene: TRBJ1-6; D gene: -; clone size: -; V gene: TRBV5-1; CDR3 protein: CASSLSPGDSYNSPLHF; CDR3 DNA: TGCGCCAGCAGCTTGAGTCCGGGTGACAGTTATAATTCACCCCTCCACTTT
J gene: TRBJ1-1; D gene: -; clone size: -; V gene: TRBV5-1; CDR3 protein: CASSFGGGLATEAFF; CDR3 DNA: TGCGCCAGCAGCTTTGGGGGAGGGTTGGCCACTGAAGCTTTCTTT
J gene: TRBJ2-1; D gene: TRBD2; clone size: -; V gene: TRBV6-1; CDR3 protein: CASSELAGGHNEQFF; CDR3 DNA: TGTGCCAGCAGTGAACTAGCGGGGGGACACAATGAGCAGTTCTTC
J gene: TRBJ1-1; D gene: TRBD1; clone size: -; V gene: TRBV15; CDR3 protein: CATSRRLRTGGWTEAFF; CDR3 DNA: TGTGCCACCAGCAGAAGACTACGGACAGGCGGTTGGACTGAAGCTTTCTTT
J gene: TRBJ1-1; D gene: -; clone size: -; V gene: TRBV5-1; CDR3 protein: CASSLAVGRNTEAFF; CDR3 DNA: TGCGCCAGCAGCTTGGCCGTGGGGAGGAACACTGAAGCTTTCTTT
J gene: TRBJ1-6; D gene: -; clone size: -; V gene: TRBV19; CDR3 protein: CASNYRYYNSPLHF; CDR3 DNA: TGTGCCAGTAACTACAGGTATTATAATTCACCCCTCCACTTT